These 25 T cell receptor beta chains were all obtained from the same sample, sequenced in a study of blood T cell repertoires in COVID-19. Profiled with immunoSEQ multiplex PCR; TCRdb holds only in-frame clones, not every one. The sample lists under 250,000 clones; 80% were seen once. Sequencing input: peripheral blood. These receptors were obtained from a human donor in a cohort sampled during active COVID-19.

The rearrangement uses TRBV6-5 and TRBJ1-5, with TRBD1 matching over 9 bases. The CDR3 loop spans 12 amino acids. V shed 6 bases, J shed 7 bases, and the junction held 1 base outside the gene matches. Germline V lookup: CDR1 MNHEY, CDR2 SVGAGI. The CDR3, as DNA: TGTGCCAGCAGGACAGGGGGACAGCCCCAGCATTTT. It translates to CASRTGGQPQHF.

The chain uses TRBV7-2 and TRBJ1-6; no clear D. The CDR3 extends over 14 amino acids. Germline V CDR1 and CDR2: SGHTA, FQGNSA. The V gene lost 7 bases and the J gene lost 7 bases, with 14 bases spanning the gap. This CDR3 reads CASTTRQGNSPLHF. CDR3 nucleotide sequence: TGTGCCAGCACTACGAGGCAAGGAAATTCACCCCTCCACTTT.

This chain links TRBV3-1 (or the pseudogene TRBV3-2) with TRBJ2-3, with 8 positions matching TRBD2. The germline V gene has CDR1 LGHDT and CDR2 YNNKEL (reference sequence). V lost 6 bases to trimming and J lost 9 bases; unmatched junction nucleotides: 11. The CDR3 consists of 14 residues. CDR3 DNA sequence: TGTGCCAGCAGGGGGCCCGGGGGGGGCGGCACGCAGTATTTT. Protein sequence: CASRGPGGGGTQYF.

In DNA, the CDR3 is TGTGCCAGCAGCCCCCGGTCCTACGAGCAGTACTTC. Translating it yields CASSPRSYEQYF. The rearrangement links TRBV3-1 (or the pseudogene TRBV3-2) to TRBJ2-7; D not resolved. Germline CDR1 LGHDT, CDR2 YNNKEL (reference sequence). The CDR3 extends over 12 amino acids. Deletions cut 4 bases from V and 1 base from J, with 5 bases between.

The chain carries TRBV7-9 and TRBJ1-4, with D perhaps TRBD1 (6 bases). The CDR3 runs to 17 residues. CDR1 and CDR2 from the germline V gene are SEHNR and FQNEAQ (reference sequence). Trimming pared 5 bases from V and 2 bases from J, leaving 18 bases between. The CDR3 here is CASSNRVLRNTNEKLFF. In nucleotides, the CDR3 is TGTGCCAGCAGCAACAGGGTACTCCGAAACACTAATGAAAAACTGTTTTTT.

The chain has TRBV3-1 (or the pseudogene TRBV3-2) and TRBJ1-1; 7 nucleotides align to TRBD1. Germline trimming cut 5 bases from V and 2 bases from J; bases unmatched to any gene: 5. Germline CDR1 and CDR2: LGHDT and YNNKEL (reference sequence). The CDR3 is made up of 14 amino acids. The CDR3 here is CASSSTGSNTEAFF. DNA for the CDR3: TGTGCCAGCAGCTCGACAGGGAGTAACACTGAAGCTTTCTTT.

The V gene is TRBV6-5, the J gene TRBJ1-1; 9 positions match TRBD1. Trimming at V came to 2 bases and at J to 6 bases, leaving 7 bases not matched to a gene. The CDR3 contains 15 residues. Per germline, CDR1 MNHEY and CDR2 SVGAGI. The CDR3 region has the DNA TGTGCCAGCAGTTACCGTGGACAGGGGAGATCTGAAGCTTTCTTT. This sequence encodes CASSYRGQGRSEAFF.

This clone was detected only once. The chain couples TRBV6-4 to TRBJ1-2; TRBD1 matches at 9 bases. The CDR3 runs 15 residues. V was clipped by 0 bases and J by 7 bases; unmatched bases: 6. Germline V CDR1 and CDR2: MRHNA, SNTAGT. The CDR3 is CASSDSATGGGGYTF. The CDR3, as DNA: TGTGCCAGCAGTGACTCGGCGACAGGGGGAGGTGGCTACACCTTC.

The V gene is TRBV9, the J gene TRBJ1-3; 9 bases agree with TRBD1. The CDR3 has 17 amino acids. The V gene end was trimmed by 0 bases and the J gene end by 2 bases; junction bases not matched to a gene: 6. Looked up from germline, CDR1 is SGDLS and CDR2 is YYNGEE. The CDR3: CASSVVDDRGTGNTIYF. The CDR3 nucleotides are TGTGCCAGCAGCGTAGTTGATGACAGGGGGACTGGAAACACCATATATTTT.

In its sample, this clone was seen once. The chain carries TRBV15 and TRBJ1-2, with unresolved D. CDR1 LNHNV and CDR2 YYDKDF come from the germline V gene (reference sequence). Trimming pared 0 bases from V and 4 bases from J, leaving 9 bases between. CDR3 length: 14 residues. CDR3 in amino acids: CATSRDRGTYGYTF. The CDR3 DNA reads TGTGCCACCAGCAGAGATCGGGGTACCTATGGCTACACCTTC.

This clone turned up a few times. The rearrangement joins TRBV5-1 to TRBJ2-5, with D possibly TRBD2 on 5 matching bases. Deletions cut 2 bases from V and 2 bases from J, with 10 bases between. Germline V gene lookup returns CDR1 SGHRS and CDR2 YFSETQ. This CDR3 has 14 amino acids. The CDR3 bases are TGCGCCAGCAGCTTTGAGGGTGGGCAAGAGACCCAGTACTTC. Translating gives CASSFEGGQETQYF. Full variable domain (remainder filled in from reference TRBV5-1 and TRBJ2-5): KAGVTQTPRYLIKTRGQQVTLSCSPISGHRSVSWYQQTPGQGLQFLFEYFSETQRNKGNFPGRFSGRQFSNSRSEMNVSTLELGDSALYLCASSFEGGQETQYFGPGTRLLVL.

This clone has just a few counts. This rearrangement joins TRBV10-3 to TRBJ1-5, with D possibly being TRBD1 (6 bases). Trimming took off 6 bases at V and 3 bases at J, with 15 bases between the two ends. The CDR3 has 15 residues. The germline CDR1 and CDR2 sequences are ENHRY and SYGVKD. Here the CDR3 DNA reads TGTGCCATCAGCCAGGGGTTCGACCCCAATCAGCCCCAGCATTTT. As protein: CAISQGFDPNQPQHF.

V gene TRBV28 combines with J gene TRBJ1-2, with 7 bases fitting TRBD1. CDR1 is MDHEN and CDR2 is SYDVKM in the germline V gene. The CDR3 length is 14 residues. Trimming removed 3 bases from V and 8 bases from J; junction bases left unmatched: 9. CDR3 in DNA: TGTGCCAGCAGTTTGACAGGGCCGCGGCTAGGCTACACCTTC. It translates to CASSLTGPRLGYTF.

The chain combines TRBV9 with TRBJ2-1; 7 positions agree with TRBD2. The V gene end was trimmed by 4 bases and the J gene end by 7 bases; junction bases not matched to a gene: 5. The CDR3 consists of 13 residues. The germline gives CDR1 SGDLS, CDR2 YYNGEE. The CDR3 reads CASSFSGRNEQFF. DNA for the CDR3: TGTGCCAGCAGCTTTTCCGGGAGGAATGAGCAGTTCTTC.

V gene TRBV16 combines with J gene TRBJ2-7; D is uncertain. V was trimmed by 4 bases and J by 0 bases, leaving 7 bases between them. CDR3 length: 13 amino acids. Per the germline V gene, CDR1 is KGHSY and CDR2 is FQNENV. The CDR3 loop reads CASSPSRSYEQYF. The CDR3 nucleotides are TGTGCCAGCAGCCCTTCCCGCTCCTACGAGCAGTACTTC.

The rearrangement uses TRBV7-9 and TRBJ1-4; maybe TRBD1 (5 bases). The germline CDR1 and CDR2 sequences are SEHNR and FQNEAQ (reference sequence). This CDR3 region has 15 residues. Trimming removed 4 bases at V and 3 bases at J, with 12 bases between. This chain's CDR3 is CASSYGGSSNEKLFF. The CDR3 DNA sequence: TGTGCCAGCAGCTACGGGGGGTCGTCTAATGAAAAACTGTTTTTT.

This clone was found once. The rearrangement uses TRBV2 and TRBJ1-4; no definite D call. Germline V gene data show CDR1 as SNHLY and CDR2 as FYNNEI. V was cut by 8 bases and J by 12 bases, with 19 bases left in between. The CDR3 is 13 amino acids. The CDR3 sequence is CASGLAWPEQLFF. In DNA form, the CDR3 reads TGTGCCAGCGGACTAGCGTGGCCGGAGCAACTGTTTTTT.

V usage is TRBV5-4 and J usage is TRBJ2-1; TRBD1 agrees at 7 bases. The CDR3 length is 16 residues. V lost 0 bases, J lost 6 bases, and 9 bases stayed unmatched. The germline V gene has CDR1 SGHNT and CDR2 YYREEE (reference sequence). The CDR3 DNA reads as TGTGCCAGCAGCTTGGCTCACAGGGGAGATGGCAATGAGCAGTTCTTC. Translated, it gives CASSLAHRGDGNEQFF.

The chain uses TRBV19 and TRBJ2-7; 9 bases fit TRBD1. The CDR3 is made up of 13 amino acids. Germline assignment: CDR1 LNHDA and CDR2 SQIVND (reference sequence). Losses at the gene ends were 0 bases for V and 9 bases for J; bases not matched to a gene: 3. CDR3 nucleotide sequence: TGTGCCAGTAGTATAGATGACAGGGGGACGCAGTACTTC. Translation: CASSIDDRGTQYF. Drawing the rest from reference TRBV19 and TRBJ2-7, the complete variable domain is DGGITQSPKYLFRKEGQNVTLSCEQNLNHDAMYWYRQDPGQGLRLIYYSQIVNDFQKGDIAEGYSVSREKKESFPLTVTSAQKNPTAFYLCASSIDDRGTQYFGPGTRLTVT.

To note about this clone: Other DNA sequences in the same sample also yield this CDR3. The chain combines TRBV28 with TRBJ2-3; D unclear. CDR1 and CDR2 from the germline V gene are MDHEN and SYDVKM. The V end lost 3 bases, the J end lost 2 bases, and 6 bases lay between the germline ends. The length of the CDR3 is 13 residues. DNA for the CDR3: TGTGCCAGCAGTTTGTCGTCCACAGATACGCAGTATTTT. Translating gives CASSLSSTDTQYF.

The J gene is TRBJ2-5, the V gene TRBV5-1; 9 bases align to TRBD1. CDR3 size: 15 residues. The germline CDR1 and CDR2 sequences are SGHRS and YFSETQ. V lost 4 bases to trimming and J lost 5 bases; unmatched junction nucleotides: 9. The CDR3, as DNA: TGCGCCAGCAGCGGAGGGACAGGGTGGTTGGAGACCCAGTACTTC. As protein: CASSGGTGWLETQYF.

The V gene is TRBV7-9, the J gene TRBJ1-2; the D is unclear. The CDR3 extends over 15 amino acids. Trimming removed 1 base from V and 5 bases from J, with 14 bases in between. Looked up from germline, CDR1 is SEHNR and CDR2 is FQNEAQ (reference sequence). The CDR3 DNA is TGTGCCAGCAGCTTAGTAGTACCGGGAAGGTATGGCTACACCTTC. Amino acid sequence: CASSLVVPGRYGYTF.

The chain combines TRBV28 with TRBJ1-2, with TRBD1 as a possible D gene (5 bases). The CDR3 has 14 residues. Trimming took off 10 bases at V and 4 bases at J, with 19 bases between the two ends. In germline, CDR1 is MDHEN, CDR2 SYDVKM. CDR3 sequence (DNA): TGTGCCATCCTCCCCAGAAGGACAACCTATGGCTACACCTTC. Amino acid sequence: CAILPRRTTYGYTF.

CDR3 nucleotides: TGTGCCAGCAGCTCCTCAGGGTTCATGAACACTGAAGCTTTCTTT. Its protein is CASSSSGFMNTEAFF. The J gene is TRBJ1-1, the V gene TRBV5-4, with D perhaps TRBD1 (5 bases). CDR3 length: 15 amino acids. Trimming removed 3 bases at V and 0 bases at J, with 12 bases between. Germline CDR1 SGHNT, CDR2 YYREEE (reference sequence).

The chain recombines TRBV7-9 with TRBJ2-2; 7 nucleotides match TRBD1. CDR1 and CDR2 (germline): SEHNR, FQNEAQ (reference sequence). This CDR3 comprises 16 residues. J gave up 5 bases and V 1 base, and 7 bases lay outside the gene matches. As DNA, the CDR3 is TGTGCCAGCAGCTTAGAGGGCTTCAGGGGGACCGGGGAGCTGTTTTTT. This encodes CASSLEGFRGTGELFF. Full variable domain (outside the CDR3, taken from reference TRBV7-9 and TRBJ2-2): DTGVSQNPRHKITKRGQNVTFRCDPISEHNRLYWYRQTLGQGPEFLTYFQNEAQLEKSRLLSDRFSAERPKGSFSTLEIQRTEQGDSAMYLCASSLEGFRGTGELFFGEGSRLTVL.